Listed here is a single TCR beta chain. The data derive from a study of blood T cell repertoires in COVID-19. Profiled with immunoSEQ multiplex PCR; TCRdb holds only in-frame clones, not every one. This sample carries about 94,000 clones, about 86% of them seen once, and the ten largest clones take 6.3%. Trimming shortened V by 5 bases and J by 5 bases, and 15 bases separated the two germline ends. Germline values: CDR1 SGHTA, CDR2 FQGTGA. The CDR3 runs 14 residues. This sequence joins TRBV7-3 and TRBJ1-2, with TRBD1 as a possible D gene (6 bases). The sequence derives from a man aged 55 to 70 with acute or convalescent COVID-19. Sequencing was carried out using peripheral blood. The CDR3 bases are TGTGCCAGCAGCCCGGAGAGGACAGCTTATGGCTACACCTTC. Translation: CASSPERTAYGYTF.